Listed here are 31 T cell receptor beta chains from one sample, sequenced in a study of CD8 T cells in Susac syndrome. The authors reverse transcribed roughly 0.5 to 1 ug RNA with random hexamers. TCRdb recomputed calls from the immunoSEQ multiplex PCR reads with MiXCR, one row per CDR3 protein. The table shows 150,000 to 200,000 distinct CDR3 sequences, with approximately 94% occurring only once. The sample consisted of CD4+ T cells from PBMCs. The receptors come from a human donor with Susac syndrome.

This chain links TRBV6-5 with TRBJ1-2; possible D gene TRBD1, 6 bases. The CDR3 has 13 amino acids. Germline V gene sequence: CDR1 MNHEY, CDR2 SVGAGI. Trimming removed 6 bases at V and 4 bases at J, with 12 bases between. Here the CDR3 reads CASRDTGTYGYTF. CDR3 DNA: TGTGCCAGCAGGGACACAGGGACCTATGGCTACACCTTC.

The chain is built from TRBV20-1 and TRBJ2-3; the match to TRBD2 covers 13 bases. This CDR3 is 16 amino acids long. J gave up 1 base and V 3 bases, and 4 bases lay outside the gene matches. Germline V gives CDR1 DFQATT, CDR2 SNEGSKA (reference sequence). The DNA of the CDR3 is TGCAGTGCTAGTAAGACTAGCGGGGGGCGCACAGATACGCAGTATTTT. Amino acid sequence: CSASKTSGGRTDTQYF.

CDR3 nucleotide sequence: TGCGCCAGCAGCTTGGCCTCGACAGGAGACGAGCAGTACTTC. This encodes CASSLASTGDEQYF. The chain combines TRBV5-1 with TRBJ2-7; a possible D gene is TRBD1 (6 bases). The CDR3 has 14 residues. From germline, CDR1 is SGHRS and CDR2 YFSETQ. Trimming removed 0 bases from V and 5 bases from J, with 12 bases in between.

The J gene is TRBJ1-5, the V gene TRBV20-1; D gene unclear. Trimming pared 0 bases from V and 6 bases from J, leaving 15 bases between. The CDR3 sequence is 15 residues long. Germline CDR1 is DFQATT and CDR2 is SNEGSKA (reference sequence). The CDR3 sequence is CSARDPSGGGQPQHF. CDR3 DNA: TGCAGTGCTAGAGATCCAAGCGGAGGTGGTCAGCCCCAGCATTTT.

The chain combines TRBV5-6 with TRBJ2-5; a weak D match, TRBD2 (5 bases). Between the trimmed V and J ends, which lost 2 bases and 7 bases, there was a span of 12 bases. The CDR3 has 13 amino acids. The germline V gene encodes CDR1 SGHDT and CDR2 YYEEEE. CDR3 coding DNA: TGTGCCAGCAGCTTACGGGATAGCTGGACCCAGTACTTC. Protein sequence: CASSLRDSWTQYF.

The V call is TRBV7-9, the J call TRBJ1-4; D is unclear. CDR3 size: 13 residues. The germline gives CDR1 SEHNR, CDR2 FQNEAQ (reference sequence). V lost 6 bases to trimming and J lost 7 bases, with 12 bases between them. As DNA, the CDR3 is TGTGCCAGCAGTCGCACAGAGGGTGAAAAACTGTTTTTT. Encoded protein: CASSRTEGEKLFF.

The V call is TRBV7-8, the J call TRBJ2-5, with D hard to call. The V end lost 1 base, the J end lost 4 bases, and 10 bases lay between the germline ends. This CDR3 comprises 14 residues. CDR1 is SGHVS and CDR2 is FQNEAQ in the germline V gene. The CDR3 coding sequence is TGTGCCAGCAGCTTAGTTCTGCGGTTAGAGACCCAGTACTTC. It translates to CASSLVLRLETQYF. Using reference TRBV7-8 and TRBJ2-5 for the parts outside the CDR3, the full variable domain is GAGVSQSPRYKVAKRGQDVALRCDPISGHVSLFWYQQALGQGPEFLTYFQNEAQLDKSGLPSDRFFAERPEGSVSTLKIQRTQQEDSAVYLCASSLVLRLETQYFGPGTRLLVL.

The chain uses TRBV5-5 and TRBJ2-5; no clear D. Germline CDR1 reads SGHKS; CDR2 reads YYEKEE (reference sequence). V lost 3 bases to trimming and J lost 5 bases, with 8 bases between them. CDR3 length equals 12 residues. CDR3 residues: CASSSPLETQYF. CDR3 DNA sequence: TGTGCCAGCAGCTCCCCCTTGGAGACCCAGTACTTC.

The CDR3 DNA is TGTGCCAGCAGTCCCGGGACCACCAATCAGCCCCAGCATTTT. This translates into CASSPGTTNQPQHF. This chain joins TRBV3-1 and TRBJ1-5; tentative D call: TRBD1 (5 bases). The CDR3 sequence is 14 residues long. V was shortened by 6 bases and J by 3 bases, with 12 bases between the two germline ends. Germline-derived CDR1 and CDR2 are LGHDT and YNNKEL (reference sequence).

The gene calls are TRBV5-1 and TRBJ2-3; possible D gene TRBD2, 6 bases. The germline CDR1 and CDR2 sequences are SGHRS and YFSETQ. The CDR3 is 18 amino acids. The ends were cut back, 0 bases at V and 0 bases at J, with 17 bases in the middle. The CDR3 region is CASSLGAGGTSSTDTQYF. In DNA form, the CDR3 reads TGCGCCAGCAGCTTGGGAGCGGGCGGTACTTCTAGCACAGATACGCAGTATTTT.

This clonotype occurred once. The gene calls are TRBV9 and TRBJ1-6, with no clear D. Trimming stripped 2 bases from V and 8 bases from J, with 14 bases between. This CDR3 is built from 15 residues. Per the germline V gene, CDR1 is SGDLS and CDR2 is YYNGEE. The CDR3 coding sequence is TGTGCCAGCAGCGTCGAGCCCGGAAGGGATTCACCCCTCCACTTT. Protein: CASSVEPGRDSPLHF. Together with reference TRBV9 and TRBJ1-6, the CDR3 gives the full variable domain: DSGVTQTPKHLITATGQRVTLRCSPRSGDLSVYWYQQSLDQGLQFLIQYYNGEERAKGNILERFSAQQFPDLHSELNLSSLELGDSALYFCASSVEPGRDSPLHFGNGTRLTVT.

This clonotype appeared a single time. The chain recombines TRBV5-1 with TRBJ2-5; 13 positions agree with TRBD2. With V trimmed by 2 bases and J by 1 base, 2 bases remained unmatched. Germline lookup yields CDR1 SGHRS and CDR2 YFSETQ. CDR3 length: 16 amino acids. This CDR3 reads CASSLLAGGLQETQYF. CDR3 nucleotide sequence: TGCGCCAGCAGCTTACTAGCGGGGGGGCTCCAAGAGACCCAGTACTTC.

This chain joins TRBV25-1 and TRBJ1-1; D uncertain. The germline gives CDR1 MGHDK, CDR2 SYGVNS. Trimming shortened V by 7 bases and J by 1 base, and 16 bases separated the two germline ends. CDR3 length equals 15 residues. The CDR3 reads CASIPIRLGNTEAFF. The CDR3 nucleotides are TGTGCCAGCATTCCGATTCGACTGGGGAACACTGAAGCTTTCTTT.

This clonotype was picked up one time. The rearrangement links TRBV4-1 to TRBJ1-2, with a possible D match to TRBD1 (5 bases). Trimming cost V 0 bases and J 9 bases, with 11 bases left between them. Germline lookup yields CDR1 MGHRA and CDR2 YSYEKL. This CDR3 contains 13 residues. CDR3 in DNA: TGCGCCAGCAGCCAAGATCCCCAGGGACGCTACACCTTC. Translating gives CASSQDPQGRYTF.

This clonotype is a singleton in its sample. The gene calls are TRBV5-4 and TRBJ2-6, with TRBD1 matching 11 bases. This CDR3 contains 16 residues. CDR1 and CDR2 from the germline V gene are SGHNT and YYREEE (reference sequence). Unmatched junction bases numbered 5, after V lost 4 bases and J lost 5 bases. The CDR3, as DNA: TGTGCCAGCAGCGGGGACAGGGGGTATCGGGCCAACGTCCTGACTTTC. Amino acids: CASSGDRGYRANVLTF. Based on the CDR3 plus reference TRBV5-4 and TRBJ2-6, the full variable domain is ETGVTQSPTHLIKTRGQQVTLRCSSQSGHNTVSWYQQALGQGPQFIFQYYREEENGRGNFPPRFSGLQFPNYSSELNVNALELDDSALYLCASSGDRGYRANVLTFGAGSRLTVL.

In nucleotides, the CDR3 is TGTGCCAGCAGCTCCCGGGACAGGGGTTCAGAGACCCAGTACTTC. Protein sequence: CASSSRDRGSETQYF. J is TRBJ2-5 and V is TRBV12-3 or TRBV12-4; 10 bases are shared with TRBD1. The V segment lost 6 bases and the J segment 4 bases; nucleotides outside the gene matches: 8. The CDR3 has 15 residues.

The chain carries TRBV20-1 and TRBJ2-1, with 7 bases matching TRBD2. This CDR3 contains 13 residues. Germline CDR1 is DFQATT and CDR2 is SNEGSKA (reference sequence). V was clipped by 2 bases and J by 3 bases; unmatched bases: 1. For the CDR3, the DNA is TGCAGTGCTAGAAGCGGGGACTACAATGAGCAGTTCTTC. Translating gives CSARSGDYNEQFF.

This clonotype was found once. V is TRBV25-1 and J is TRBJ1-4; D call uncertain. V lost 8 bases and J lost 2, with 15 bases in between. This CDR3 is built from 15 residues. Germline assignment: CDR1 MGHDK and CDR2 SYGVNS. As DNA, the CDR3 is TGTGCCAGCTCCCCTCGTGGGTTCACTAATGAAAAACTGTTTTTT. Translation gives CASSPRGFTNEKLFF.

The chain couples TRBV20-1 to TRBJ1-2, with TRBD1 matching 9 bases. Germline CDR1 is DFQATT and CDR2 is SNEGSKA (reference sequence). The length of the CDR3 is 15 residues. The J segment lost 8 bases and the V segment lost 0 bases, leaving 10 bases of the junction unmatched. CDR3 bases: TGCAGTGCTAGAGATTTGGACAGGGGATTCAGCGGCTACACCTTC. Translation: CSARDLDRGFSGYTF.

The gene calls are TRBV20-1 and TRBJ2-5; the D is unclear. Deletions cut 6 bases from V and 4 bases from J, with 15 bases between. The CDR3 sequence is 13 residues long. The germline CDR1 and CDR2 sequences are DFQATT and SNEGSKA (reference sequence). The DNA of the CDR3 is TGCAGTGCCCGGATGGCAGCAGGAGAGACCCAGTACTTC. Translating it yields CSARMAAGETQYF.

The CDR3 region is CSASDRGRYGYTF. In DNA, the CDR3 is TGCAGTGCTTCGGACAGGGGTCGATATGGCTACACCTTC. V gene TRBV20-1 combines with J gene TRBJ1-2, with TRBD1 identical over 9 bases. Looked up from germline, CDR1 is DFQATT and CDR2 is SNEGSKA (reference sequence). V shed 5 bases, J shed 5 bases, and the junction held 6 bases outside the gene matches. There are 13 residues in the CDR3.

V and J are TRBV7-2 and TRBJ2-4; D might be TRBD1 (6 bases). Germline V CDR1 and CDR2: SGHTA, FQGNSA. The CDR3 covers 15 residues. Trimming cost V 4 bases and J 0 bases, with 10 bases left between them. The CDR3 spells CASSSTGLAKNIQYF. CDR3 nucleotides: TGTGCCAGCAGCTCTACAGGGTTAGCCAAAAACATTCAGTACTTC.

This chain connects TRBV4-3 to TRBJ2-3; weak D call: TRBD1 (7 bases). V gave up 0 bases and J gave up 4 bases, with 14 bases separating them. CDR1 is LGHNA, CDR2 YSLEER, per germline. The CDR3 loop spans 16 amino acids. The CDR3 loop reads CASSQEGAGGPDTQYF. The CDR3 DNA is TGCGCCAGCAGCCAAGAAGGGGCAGGGGGGCCAGATACGCAGTATTTT.

V gene TRBV6-4 combines with J gene TRBJ1-2; 8 bases are a match to TRBD1. This CDR3 comprises 13 residues. Germline CDR1 MRHNA, CDR2 SNTAGT. Trimming took 6 bases from V and 6 from J; bases not matched to a gene: 6. DNA for the CDR3: TGTGCCAGCAGATCGACAGGGGAAAATGGCTACACCTTC. It is translated as CASRSTGENGYTF.

This sequence joins TRBV4-3 and TRBJ2-2; TRBD1 agrees at 8 bases. The CDR3 loop spans 17 amino acids. V trimming: 0 bases; J trimming: 5 bases; junction bases outside the gene matches: 8. The germline V gene has CDR1 LGHNA and CDR2 YSLEER. Written as DNA, the CDR3 is TGCGCCAGCAGCCAAGATAGGAGCCAGGGGGCAACCGGGGAGCTGTTTTTT. The encoded protein is CASSQDRSQGATGELFF.

As regards this clonotype: The junction shows a germline mismatch at one end, possibly a read error. The J gene is TRBJ2-7, the V gene TRBV20-1; D ambiguous. The germline V gene encodes CDR1 DFQATT and CDR2 SNEGSKA (reference sequence). The length of the CDR3 is 13 residues. CDR3 bases: TGCAGTGCTAGAGTCTCAGGCTCCTTCGAGCAGTACTTC. Its protein product is CSARVSGSFEQYF.

The chain combines TRBV6-1 with TRBJ1-1; D is ambiguous. The CDR3 has 13 residues. V lost 1 base and J 5 bases, leaving 8 bases between the germline ends. Germline CDR1 and CDR2: MNHNS and SASEGT. The CDR3 region is CASSEVVETEAFF. The CDR3 bases are TGTGCCAGCAGTGAAGTGGTGGAAACTGAAGCTTTCTTT.

This chain links TRBV9 with TRBJ1-1, with D perhaps TRBD1 (5 bases). CDR1 is SGDLS, CDR2 YYNGEE, per germline. V was clipped by 3 bases and J by 4 bases, with 10 bases between them. The length of the CDR3 is 13 residues. In nucleotides, the CDR3 is TGTGCCAGCAGCGCGGGACTGATCACTGAAGCTTTCTTT. Residues: CASSAGLITEAFF.

The rearrangement uses TRBV18 and TRBJ2-7; D possibly uses TRBD1 or TRBD2 (5 bases each). CDR1 KGHSH and CDR2 LQKENI come from the germline V gene. This CDR3 contains 13 residues. Trimming pared 8 bases from V and 2 bases from J, leaving 13 bases between. CDR3 loop: CASNPQGAYEQYF. The CDR3 DNA sequence: TGTGCCAGCAATCCTCAGGGAGCCTACGAGCAGTACTTC.

The DNA for the CDR3 is TGTGCCTGGAGTGGCCCATGGGGGCCGGGGGATTCACCCCTCCACTTT. Translated: CAWSGPWGPGDSPLHF. The chain carries TRBV30 and TRBJ1-6; the D gene is possibly TRBD1 (6 bases). The V gene's germline CDR1 is GTSNPN and CDR2 SVGIG (reference sequence). Trimming shortened V by 1 base and J by 8 bases, and 18 bases separated the two germline ends. The CDR3 covers 16 residues.

V gene TRBV27 combines with J gene TRBJ2-7; perhaps TRBD1 as D (5 bases). Germline V lookup: CDR1 MNHEY, CDR2 SMNVEV (reference sequence). The CDR3 has 14 residues. Trimming pared 0 bases from V and 3 bases from J, leaving 9 bases between. CDR3 sequence reads: CASSLSGVDYEQYF. Here the CDR3 DNA reads TGTGCCAGCAGTTTATCAGGGGTGGACTACGAGCAGTACTTC.